This T cell receptor beta chain originates from a study of identical twins' blood T cells. Study results and caveats: Twin similarity might stem from environmental factors, not only genetics.

TCR cDNA libraries came from RNA via a modified published protocol. In the authors' methods: Each donor had about 95,000 to nearly 550,000 clonotypes. TCRdb re-derived calls from the 5' RACE reads in MiXCR, one entry per CDR3 protein. These V and J calls derive from TCRdb rather than the authors' analysis. The sample includes fewer than 450,000 distinct CDR3 sequences, around 30% of them seen just once. Three pairs of healthy female monozygous twins were the donors. The CDR3 spans 13 residues. The V gene end was trimmed by 4 bases and the J gene end by 4 bases; junction bases not matched to a gene: 3. CDR1 and CDR2 from the germline V gene are SGHVS and FNYEAQ. In the case of this clonotype: Its target is not known.

The TCR comes from a woman aged 18-49 years in good health. The sequenced sample consisted of PBMCs. The chain recombines TRBV7-6 with TRBJ2-7; 8 positions match TRBD2. Here the CDR3 DNA reads TGTGCCAGCAGCTCTAGCGGGCCATACGAGCAGTACTTC. Its translation is CASSSSGPYEQYF. Combining the CDR3 with reference TRBV7-6 and TRBJ2-7 gives the whole variable domain GAGVSQSPRYKVTKRGQDVALRCDPISGHVSLYWYRQALGQGPEFLTYFNYEAQQDKSGLPNDRFSAERPEGSISTLTIQRTEQRDSAMYRCASSSSGPYEQYFGPGTRLTVT.